A selection of T cell receptor beta chains follows, all from one sample in a study of patients and donors after allogeneic stem cell transplantation. A single record per CDR3 protein comes from TCRdb applying MiXCR to the RT-PCR reads. Among about a million distinct CDR3 sequences, roughly 18% were seen once, and the ten largest hold approximately 5.9%. Sequencing was done on a sample of blood, either unsorted or a sorted T cell fraction (not recorded which). Receptors originate from a human donor who was either an allogeneic HSCT recipient or a stem cell or donor lymphocyte infusion donor (not recorded which). It is not recorded whose cells these are; they may come from a transplant donor. Each CDR3 is given without its conserved first and last residue. Expanded clones get a size class; other rows say once, few or many, or leave the size out.

size	V	CDR3
few	TRBV9	ASSVPGTDTQY
few	TRBV20-1	SASLGVKDTQY
few	TRBV20-1	SARTSGRTDEQF
many	TRBV15	ATSRDSGSSYNEQF
few	TRBV5-1	ASSLAGRTSTDTQY
NA	TRBV27	ASSLSSGAVYEQF
few	TRBV3-1	ASSPGRTSGRGSYNEQF
NA	TRBV3-1	ASSPGAYYEQY
few	TRBV7-2	ASSLGLAGVWYEQY
NA	TRBV7-2	ASSDSGGRPDTQY
NA	TRBV27	ASSLGARSEAF
few	TRBV3-1	ASRRGRLNSPLH
few	TRBV14	ASSQDLGRGVYGYT
NA	TRBV7-6	ASSPPTGTATQY
many	TRBV4-1	ASSQGRLGILHEAF
few	TRBV29-1	SVLDGGNEQY
NA	TRBV20-1	SAPDRSSNTGELF
many	TRBV5-1	ASSVRDRGHGYT
NA	TRBV6-1	ASSNSGGKGNTEAF
many	TRBV6-6	ASSPGYYEQY
NA	TRBV9	ASSVSDSGTRFYEQY
few	TRBV6-4	ASSVAKNTEAF